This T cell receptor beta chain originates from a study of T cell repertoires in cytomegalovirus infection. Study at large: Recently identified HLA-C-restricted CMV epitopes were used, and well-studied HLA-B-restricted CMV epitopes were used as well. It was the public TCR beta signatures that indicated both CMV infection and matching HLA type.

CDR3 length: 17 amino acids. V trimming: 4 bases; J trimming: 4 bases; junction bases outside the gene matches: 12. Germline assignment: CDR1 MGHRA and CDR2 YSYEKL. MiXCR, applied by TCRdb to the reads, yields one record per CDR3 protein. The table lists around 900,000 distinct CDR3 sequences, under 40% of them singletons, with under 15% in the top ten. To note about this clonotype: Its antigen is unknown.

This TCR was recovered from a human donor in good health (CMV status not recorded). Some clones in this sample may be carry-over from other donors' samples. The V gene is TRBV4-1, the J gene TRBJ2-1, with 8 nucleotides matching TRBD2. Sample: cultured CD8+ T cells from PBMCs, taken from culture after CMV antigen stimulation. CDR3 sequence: CASSREVAGGLYNEQFF. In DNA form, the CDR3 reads TGCGCCAGCAGCCGCGAAGTGGCGGGGGGTTTGTACAATGAGCAGTTCTTC.